This T cell receptor beta chain is drawn from a study of control samples from healthy donors and cancer patients. CDR1 is SGDLS and CDR2 is YYNGEE in the germline V gene. The CDR3 is made up of 14 amino acids. V was clipped by 4 bases and J by 2 bases, with 12 bases between them. Some clones are missing from TCRdb's copy, which holds only in-frame ones; the method was immunoSEQ multiplex PCR. The sample carries 350,000 to 450,000 clones, roughly 90% recorded once. This sequence originates from a man between 35 and 55 years old with head and neck cancer. The gene calls are TRBV9 and TRBJ1-1; D gene uncertain. The specimen sequenced was PBMCs. CDR3 coding DNA: TGTGCCAGCAGCCCGGTCGGGCCCAACACTGAAGCTTTCTTT. It translates to CASSPVGPNTEAFF.